The 3 T cell receptor beta chains below come from one sample, sequenced in a study of T cells in Graves' hyperthyroidism and ophthalmopathy (dated by TCRdb to the late 2010s). Library preparation was by multiplex PCR. Sequencing was performed on an Illumina HiSeq 2000. The TCR beta CDR3 regions were amplified from the RNA transcripts. A first-round RT-PCR of the TCR CDR3 used the HTBI primer set with the Qiagen OneStep RT-PCR kit. Using fastp at Q25 and MiXCR, TCRdb reprocessed the public reads and kept productive beta chains. Under each unique CDR3 protein, matching rows form one entry showing the most common genes and DNA. The sample data list some 500,000 distinct CDR3 sequences, and around an eighth of these were observed just once. The ten largest account for 15% to 20% of the sample. The sequenced sample was blood. The receptor set was obtained from a woman in her late teens or twenties with Graves' hyperthyroidism.

The V call is TRBV6-1, the J call TRBJ1-4; the match to TRBD1 covers 9 bases. The germline CDR1 and CDR2 sequences are MNHNS and SASEGT. With V trimmed by 6 bases and J by 4 bases, 12 bases remained unmatched. This CDR3 region has 17 residues. Here the CDR3 reads CASSPRTGGANNEKLFF. CDR3 bases: TGTGCCAGCAGCCCCCGAACAGGGGGCGCTAATAATGAAAAACTGTTTTTT.

There are a few counts of this clonotype. The chain joins TRBV10-2 to TRBJ1-3; unclear D gene. In germline, CDR1 is WSHSY, CDR2 SAAADI. This CDR3 has 14 amino acids. Between the trimmed V and J ends, which lost 2 bases and 0 bases, there was a span of 5 bases. CDR3 DNA: TGCGCCAGCAGTGAGCCGAGCTCTGGAAACACCATATATTTT. The encoded protein is CASSEPSSGNTIYF.

As for this clonotype: This clone may be a read error of a much larger clone one base away. The V call is TRBV7-2, the J call TRBJ2-7; TRBD2 matches 8 bases. CDR3 length equals 15 residues. CDR1 SGHTA and CDR2 FQGNSA come from the germline V gene. CDR3 loop: CATSYGRGGGYEQYF. CDR3 in DNA: TGTGCCACCAGCTACGGTCGGGGGGGGGGATACGAGCAGTACTTC.